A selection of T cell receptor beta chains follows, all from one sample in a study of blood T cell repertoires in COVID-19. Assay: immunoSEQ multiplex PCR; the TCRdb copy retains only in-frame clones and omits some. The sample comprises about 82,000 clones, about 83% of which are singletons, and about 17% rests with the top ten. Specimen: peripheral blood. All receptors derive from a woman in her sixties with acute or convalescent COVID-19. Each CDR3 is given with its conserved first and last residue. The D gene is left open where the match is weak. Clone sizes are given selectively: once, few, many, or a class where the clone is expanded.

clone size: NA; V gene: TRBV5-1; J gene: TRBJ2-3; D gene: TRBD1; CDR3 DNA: TGCGCCAGCCGACCGGGACAGGGGACAGATACGCAGTATTTT; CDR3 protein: CASRPGQGTDTQYF
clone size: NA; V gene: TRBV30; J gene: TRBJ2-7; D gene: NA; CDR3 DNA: TGTGCCTTAGAAGACTACGAGCAGTACTTC; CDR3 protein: CALEDYEQYF
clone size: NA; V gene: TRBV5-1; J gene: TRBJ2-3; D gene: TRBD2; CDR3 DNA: TGCGCCAGCAGCTTGGGCGGGGGGTCAGATACGCAGTATTTT; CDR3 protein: CASSLGGGSDTQYF
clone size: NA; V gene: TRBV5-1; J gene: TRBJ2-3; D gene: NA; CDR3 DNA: TGCGCCAGCAGCTTGTTTGTTGCAGCAGATACGCAGTATTTT; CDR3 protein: CASSLFVAADTQYF
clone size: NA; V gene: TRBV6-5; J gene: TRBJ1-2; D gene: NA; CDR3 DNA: TGTGCCAGCAGTCCTATCCTGGCGGGGAACTATGGCTACACCTTC; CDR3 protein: CASSPILAGNYGYTF
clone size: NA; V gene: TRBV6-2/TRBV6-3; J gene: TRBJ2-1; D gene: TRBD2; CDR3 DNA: TGTGCCAGCAGTTACGAAGCGGGGCACATCGATGAGCAGTTCTTC; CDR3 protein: CASSYEAGHIDEQFF
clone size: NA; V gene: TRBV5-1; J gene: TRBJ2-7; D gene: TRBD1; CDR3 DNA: TGCGCCAGCAGCTTAGGGGGCTCGTTCTACGAGCAGTACTTC; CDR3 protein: CASSLGGSFYEQYF
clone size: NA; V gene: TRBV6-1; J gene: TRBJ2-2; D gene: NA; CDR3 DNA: TGTGCCAGCAGTGCCGCCCCAGGGGTGAACACCGGGGAGCTGTTTTTT; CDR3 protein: CASSAAPGVNTGELFF
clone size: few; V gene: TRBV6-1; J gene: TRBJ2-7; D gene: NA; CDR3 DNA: TGTGCCAGCAGTGTGTTCTCAGGGGCCCCCTCCTACGAGCAGTACTTC; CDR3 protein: CASSVFSGAPSYEQYF
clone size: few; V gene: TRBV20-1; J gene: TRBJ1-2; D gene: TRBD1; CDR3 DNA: TGCAGTGCCCGGCAGGGGGATGGCTACACCTTC; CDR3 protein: CSARQGDGYTF
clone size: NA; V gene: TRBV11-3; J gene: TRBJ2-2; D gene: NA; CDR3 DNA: TGTGCCAGCAGCCCACAACAGAACACCGGGGAGCTGTTTTTT; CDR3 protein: CASSPQQNTGELFF
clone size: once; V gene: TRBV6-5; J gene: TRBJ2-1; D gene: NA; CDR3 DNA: TGTGCCAGCAGTTTTGCAGGGCGAAATGAGCAGTTCTTC; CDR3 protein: CASSFAGRNEQFF
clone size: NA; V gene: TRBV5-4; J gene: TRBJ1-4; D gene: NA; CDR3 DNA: TGTGCCAGCAGCCTCGGGACACTGGAAAAACTGTTTTTT; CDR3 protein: CASSLGTLEKLFF
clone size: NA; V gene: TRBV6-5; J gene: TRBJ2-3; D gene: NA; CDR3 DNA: TGTGCCAGCAGCAAGGGGGGGCTTGGCACAGATACGCAGTATTTT; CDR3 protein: CASSKGGLGTDTQYF
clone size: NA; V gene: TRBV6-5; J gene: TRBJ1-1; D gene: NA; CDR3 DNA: TGTGCCAGCACGACCGAGGGGAACACTGAAGCTTTCTTT; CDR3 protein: CASTTEGNTEAFF
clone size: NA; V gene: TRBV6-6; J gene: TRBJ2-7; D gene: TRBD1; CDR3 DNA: TGTGCCAGCAGTAGATCCGGGACAGGGGTCCCAGTTGGATACGAGCAGTACTTC; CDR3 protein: CASSRSGTGVPVGYEQYF
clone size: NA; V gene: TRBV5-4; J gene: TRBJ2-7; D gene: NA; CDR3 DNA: TGTGCCAGCAGCTTCCGGGACAAAGCCTACGAGCAGTACTTC; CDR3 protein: CASSFRDKAYEQYF
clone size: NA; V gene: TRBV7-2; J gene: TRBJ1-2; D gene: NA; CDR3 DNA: TGTGCCAGCAGCTTATCGACGGGGGGATATGGCTACACCTTC; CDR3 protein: CASSLSTGGYGYTF
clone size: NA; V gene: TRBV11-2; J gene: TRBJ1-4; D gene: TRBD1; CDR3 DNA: TGTGCCAGCAGCTCGACGACAGGGATTAATGAAAAACTGTTTTTT; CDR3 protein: CASSSTTGINEKLFF
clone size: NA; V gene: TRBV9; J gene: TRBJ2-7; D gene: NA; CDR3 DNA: TGTGCCAGCAGCGTAGAGAATGGGGCTAGCGATCTCGACGAGCAGTACTTC; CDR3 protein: CASSVENGASDLDEQYF
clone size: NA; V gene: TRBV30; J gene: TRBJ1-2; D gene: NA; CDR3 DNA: TGTGCCTGGAGTCTAACCTATAACTATGGCTACACCTTC; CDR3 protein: CAWSLTYNYGYTF
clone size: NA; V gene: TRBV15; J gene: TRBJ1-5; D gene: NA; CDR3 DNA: TGTGCCACCAGCAGAGGCGGACAGTCCCAGCATTTT; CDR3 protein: CATSRGGQSQHF
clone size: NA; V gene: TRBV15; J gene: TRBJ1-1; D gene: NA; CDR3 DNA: TGTGCCACCAGCAGAGATCGGACGGACTCCCCCCCTTTGAACACTGAAGCTTTCTTT; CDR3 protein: CATSRDRTDSPPLNTEAFF
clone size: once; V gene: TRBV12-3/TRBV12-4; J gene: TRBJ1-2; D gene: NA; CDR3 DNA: TGTGCCAGCAGTTACAGGGCTAACTATGGCTACACCTTC; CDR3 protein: CASSYRANYGYTF
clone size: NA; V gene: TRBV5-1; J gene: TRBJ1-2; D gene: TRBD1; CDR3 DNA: TGCGCCAGCAGCCCCAACTCCGGGACAGGGGGTTATGGCTACACCTTC; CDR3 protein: CASSPNSGTGGYGYTF
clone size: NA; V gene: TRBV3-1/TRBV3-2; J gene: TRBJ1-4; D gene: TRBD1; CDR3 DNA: TGTGCCAGCAGCCATACCGGGACAGAGAATGAAAAACTGTTTTTT; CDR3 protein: CASSHTGTENEKLFF
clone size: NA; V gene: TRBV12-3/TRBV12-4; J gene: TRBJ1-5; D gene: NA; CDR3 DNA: TGTGCCAGCAGGAAAGCCGGTCCTCAGCCCCAGCATTTT; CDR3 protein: CASRKAGPQPQHF
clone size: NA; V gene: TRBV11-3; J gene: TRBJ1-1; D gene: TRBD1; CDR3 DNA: TGTGCCAGCAGCTCCGATTCGACAGGGGTGATTAGGTCTAGGAACACTGAAGCTTTCTTT; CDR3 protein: CASSSDSTGVIRSRNTEAFF
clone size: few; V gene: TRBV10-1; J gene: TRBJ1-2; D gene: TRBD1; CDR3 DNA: TGCGCCAGCAGCCGCGACAGGGGCCGGGTTCTCTTC; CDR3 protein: CASSRDRGRVLF
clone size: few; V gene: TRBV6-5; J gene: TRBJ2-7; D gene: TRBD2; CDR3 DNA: TGTGCCAGCAGTACTCAGCGGGAGGTCCGCGGGGGGCAGTACTTC; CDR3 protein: CASSTQREVRGGQYF
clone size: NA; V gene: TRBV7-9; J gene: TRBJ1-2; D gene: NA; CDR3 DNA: TGTGCCAGCAGCTTCGACACAGGGTTTAACTATGGCTACACCTTC; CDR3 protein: CASSFDTGFNYGYTF
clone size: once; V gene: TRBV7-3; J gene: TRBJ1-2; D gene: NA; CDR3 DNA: TGTGCCAGCAGCTTGAGCCCCATTAACTATGGCTACACCTTC; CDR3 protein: CASSLSPINYGYTF
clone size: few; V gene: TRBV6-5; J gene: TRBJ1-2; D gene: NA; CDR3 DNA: TGTGCCAGCAGTTATACGGGGAACGCTAACTATGGCTACACCTTC; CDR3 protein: CASSYTGNANYGYTF
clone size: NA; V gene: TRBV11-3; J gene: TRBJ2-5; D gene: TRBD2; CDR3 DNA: TGTGCCAGCAGCTTAATCGGGCGGGAGTCTCAAGAGACCCAGTACTTC; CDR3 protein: CASSLIGRESQETQYF
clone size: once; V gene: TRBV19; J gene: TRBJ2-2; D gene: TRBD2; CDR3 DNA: TGTGCCAGTAGTACTAAAAATAGCGGGCCCGGGGAGCTGTTTTTT; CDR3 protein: CASSTKNSGPGELFF
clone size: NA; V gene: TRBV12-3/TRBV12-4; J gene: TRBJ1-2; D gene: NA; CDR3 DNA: TGTGCCAGCATGGGGGGAATTAGTGATGGCTACACCTTC; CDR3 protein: CASMGGISDGYTF
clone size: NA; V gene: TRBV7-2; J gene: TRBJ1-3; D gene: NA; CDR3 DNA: TGTGCCAGCAGCTTAGTTCCAGAAAGATTTGGAAACACCATATATTTT; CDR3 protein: CASSLVPERFGNTIYF
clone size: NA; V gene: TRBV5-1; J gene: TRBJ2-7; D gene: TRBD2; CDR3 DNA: TGCGCCAGCAGCCCCTCCGCGGGAGAGACCTACGAGCAGTACTTC; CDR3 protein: CASSPSAGETYEQYF
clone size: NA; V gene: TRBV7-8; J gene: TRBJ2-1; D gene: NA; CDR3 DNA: TGTGCCAGCAGCCCCCCGAGGGACAATGAGCAGTTCTTC; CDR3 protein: CASSPPRDNEQFF
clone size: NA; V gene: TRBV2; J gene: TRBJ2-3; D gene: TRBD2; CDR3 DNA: TGTGCCGGACTAGCGGGATATTCAGATACGCAGTATTTT; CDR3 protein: CAGLAGYSDTQYF
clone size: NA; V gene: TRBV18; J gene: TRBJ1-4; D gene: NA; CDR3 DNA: TGTGCCAGCTCACCTTCTGGGGCAGGCACTAATGAAAAACTGTTTTTT; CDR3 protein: CASSPSGAGTNEKLFF